This section outlines one T cell receptor beta chain sequence together with its context. Its antigen is unidentified. This entry comes from a study of T-cell reconstitution after alpha-beta-depleted transplantation in children. Study results and caveats: Alpha-beta T cells about two months after transplant reportedly derived from several hundred expanded graft clones. T-cell counts and diversity at one year following transplant were attributed mainly to newly produced T cells. There were some patients whose high TCRbeta diversity at day 60 came from surviving recipient T cells and thymic progenitors.

Germline loops: CDR1 SGHRS, CDR2 YFSETQ. This CDR3 contains 15 residues. V lost 4 bases and J lost 3, with 16 bases in between. Construction of the TCRbeta library involved unique molecular identifiers. TCRdb reprocessed the PCR reads with MiXCR, giving one entry per CDR3 protein. The table lists about 980,000 distinct CDR3 sequences, about 26% of them singletons. The rearrangement uses TRBV5-1 and TRBJ1-1, with TRBD1 as a possible D gene (6 bases). The source was PBMCs, mostly from graft donor cells, collected 360 days after TCRalphabeta/CD19-depleted stem cell transplant. This TCR came from a boy under three years old who had a stem cell transplant for SCID, so the T cells may come from the graft donor. This chain's CDR3 is CASSGTPAFDTEAFF. The CDR3 DNA reads TGCGCCAGCAGCGGGACACCAGCTTTTGACACTGAAGCTTTCTTT.